Following are 2 T cell receptor beta chains from one sample sequenced in a study of blood T cells in healthy people across ages. Then a second PCR, running roughly 7 to 11 cycles, was carried out with a sample-barcoded 5' primer and a J-beta primer mix. TCRdb redid the calling of the 5' RACE reads with MiXCR, one entry per CDR3 protein. The sample yields hundreds of thousands of distinct CDR3 sequences, roughly 31% seen once. Sequenced input: blood. The source of these receptors is a woman of 80 years or more in good health.

As concerns this clonotype: A read error may be the cause here, since a much bigger clone is one base away. The chain links TRBV6-2 or TRBV6-3 to TRBJ2-5; D gene unclear. CDR1 is MNHEY, CDR2 SVGEGT, per germline. There are 15 residues in the CDR3. This chain's CDR3 is CASRLRLPSQEIQYF. The DNA of the CDR3 is TGTGCCAGCAGACTGAGGCTTCCCTCCCAGGAGATCCAGTACTTC.

This clonotype was counted ten times or more. The chain uses TRBV30 and TRBJ2-7; D gene uncertain. Germline CDR1 is GTSNPN and CDR2 is SVGIG (reference sequence). The V and J ends lost 0 bases and 0 bases respectively, with 9 bases between them. The length of the CDR3 is 14 residues. The CDR3 reads CAWSVTPLSYEQYF. The CDR3 nucleotides are TGTGCCTGGAGTGTTACTCCCCTCTCCTACGAGCAGTACTTC.